The 22 T cell receptor beta chains in this list originate from one sample, sequenced in a study of Graves' ophthalmopathy and Graves' hyperthyroidism. RNA transcripts were the template, and TCR beta CDR3 regions were amplified from them. The first round was an RT-PCR with HTBI primers, and the second round was a multiplex PCR. TCRdb re-analysed the multiplex PCR reads in MiXCR, keeping a single row per CDR3 protein. This table has some 200,000 distinct CDR3 sequences, just under 30% appearing once. The sequenced sample was peripheral blood. The receptors were sampled from a man aged 45-60 years with Graves' ophthalmopathy.

This clonotype was picked up many times. The chain uses TRBV7-2 and TRBJ2-7, with D possibly being TRBD1 (5 bases). The ends were cut back, 1 base at V and 3 bases at J, with 13 bases in the middle. The CDR3 is 15 residues long. CDR1 is SGHTA, CDR2 FQGNSA, per germline. In DNA, the CDR3 is TGTGCCAGCAGCTTAGTTACGCGACAGCACTACGAGCAGTACTTC. Translating it yields CASSLVTRQHYEQYF.

This clonotype came up many times. J is TRBJ2-6 and V is TRBV28; D gene uncertain. Germline V CDR1 and CDR2: MDHEN, SYDVKM. The V gene lost 2 bases and the J gene lost 2 bases, with 4 bases spanning the gap. CDR3 length: 14 amino acids. CDR3 amino acids: CASSLQAGANVLTF. CDR3 DNA sequence: TGTGCCAGCAGTTTACAGGCTGGGGCCAACGTCCTGACTTTC.

This clonotype was counted ten times or more. V usage is TRBV6-2 or TRBV6-3 and J usage is TRBJ2-2; 7 bases are a match to TRBD2. Germline V gives CDR1 MNHEY, CDR2 SVGEGT. V was clipped by 0 bases and J by 3 bases; unmatched bases: 4. The length of the CDR3 is 16 residues. Here the CDR3 reads CASSYSAGADTGELFF. The CDR3 nucleotides read TGTGCCAGCAGTTACTCGGCGGGAGCGGACACCGGGGAGCTGTTTTTT.

This clonotype was found many times. The CDR3 coding sequence is TGTGCCAGCAGCTTACTCGGGGCCCACACTGAAGCTTTCTTT. It codes for CASSLLGAHTEAFF. The chain combines TRBV11-1 with TRBJ1-1; perhaps TRBD1 as D (5 bases). V was trimmed by 2 bases and J by 3 bases, leaving 10 bases between them. CDR3 length equals 14 residues. From germline, CDR1 is SGHAT and CDR2 FQDESV (reference sequence).

This clonotype has only a few counts. The rearrangement uses TRBV12-3 or TRBV12-4 and TRBJ1-6; the D is unclear. V was pared by 1 base and J by 0 bases, with 10 bases between. The CDR3 totals 17 residues. In nucleotides, the CDR3 is TGTGCCAGCAGTTTAGGCGGAGGGAGCTCCTATAATTCACCCCTCCACTTT. Translating it yields CASSLGGGSSYNSPLHF.

This sequence joins TRBV6-5 and TRBJ1-2; no definite D call. CDR1 is MNHEY, CDR2 SVGAGI, per germline. Trimming cost V 3 bases and J 8 bases, with 7 bases left between them. This CDR3 is built from 11 residues. The CDR3 spells CASSYLRGYTF. The DNA for the CDR3 is TGTGCCAGCAGTTATTTGAGGGGCTACACCTTC.

This clonotype showed up many times. This chain links TRBV7-3 with TRBJ2-2; 9 bases agree with TRBD1. V gave up 5 bases and J gave up 5 bases; unmatched junction bases: 6. Germline V CDR1 and CDR2: SGHTA, FQGTGA. CDR3 length: 15 amino acids. The CDR3 spells CASSPDRGVTGELFF. DNA for the CDR3: TGTGCCAGCAGCCCGGACAGGGGCGTTACCGGGGAGCTGTTTTTT.

This clonotype has ten or more counts. The V and J genes are TRBV11-3 and TRBJ2-5; D gene uncertain. The ends were cut back, 2 bases at V and 2 bases at J, with 9 bases in the middle. CDR1 is SGHNT, CDR2 YENEEA, per germline. This CDR3 is built from 14 residues. The CDR3 bases are TGTGCCAGCAGCTTAAGGACGGTACAAGAGACCCAGTACTTC. Its translation: CASSLRTVQETQYF.

This clonotype showed up many times. J is TRBJ2-2 and V is TRBV20-1; 12 bases map to TRBD2. CDR3 length: 14 residues. The germline gives CDR1 DFQATT, CDR2 SNEGSKA (reference sequence). Trimming cost V 6 bases and J 4 bases; bases outside gene matches: 3. The CDR3 DNA is TGCAGTGCCACGGGACTAGCGGGCACCGGGGAGCTGTTTTTT. Protein: CSATGLAGTGELFF.

This clonotype appeared many times. V gene TRBV4-1 combines with J gene TRBJ2-7, with 9 positions matching TRBD1. V lost 0 bases and J lost 3; bases outside the gene matches: 3. The CDR3 length is 15 residues. Germline lookup yields CDR1 MGHRA and CDR2 YSYEKL. The CDR3: CASSQEVGQGYEQYF. The CDR3 nucleotides are TGCGCCAGCAGCCAAGAAGTGGGACAGGGCTACGAGCAGTACTTC.

This clonotype was detected many times. The chain has TRBV28 and TRBJ2-7; D is uncertain. Germline V lookup: CDR1 MDHEN, CDR2 SYDVKM. Trimming removed 3 bases from V and 0 bases from J, with 12 bases in between. The CDR3 is 15 amino acids. The CDR3 DNA reads TGTGCCAGCAGTTTTGACTGGGCTAGCTCCTACGAGCAGTACTTC. Translation gives CASSFDWASSYEQYF.

This clonotype was picked up many times. J is TRBJ2-7 and V is TRBV2, with 7 bases fitting TRBD2. V gave up 8 bases and J gave up 4 bases; unmatched junction bases: 5. Germline values: CDR1 SNHLY, CDR2 FYNNEI. The CDR3 sequence is 12 residues long. This CDR3 reads CASDREAYEQYF. For the CDR3, the DNA is TGTGCCAGCGATCGGGAGGCGTACGAGCAGTACTTC.

This clonotype was detected ten times or more. The chain combines TRBV12-3 or TRBV12-4 with TRBJ1-3; no reliable D call. Trimming took off 6 bases at V and 4 bases at J, with 16 bases between the two ends. There are 15 residues in the CDR3. The CDR3: CASRSGIGSGNTIYF. Written as DNA, the CDR3 is TGTGCCAGCAGATCTGGGATTGGTTCCGGAAACACCATATATTTT.

This clonotype was detected ten times or more. The chain recombines TRBV7-2 with TRBJ1-4; a possible D gene is TRBD1 (5 bases). Germline V CDR1 and CDR2: SGHTA, FQGNSA. Trimming pared 2 bases from V and 3 bases from J, leaving 16 bases between. This CDR3 comprises 17 residues. CDR3 residues: CASSLTGWGLANEKLFF. For the CDR3, the DNA is TGTGCCAGCAGCTTAACCGGGTGGGGGTTAGCTAATGAAAAACTGTTTTTT.

This clonotype was detected many times. J is TRBJ2-2 and V is TRBV19; D is ambiguous. The CDR3 is 14 residues long. Germline CDR1 is LNHDA and CDR2 is SQIVND (reference sequence). Trimming removed 4 bases from V and 1 base from J, with 7 bases in between. The CDR3 DNA is TGTGCCAGTAGTAAGATACTGAACACCGGGGAGCTGTTTTTT. This sequence encodes CASSKILNTGELFF.

This clonotype came up many times. This sequence joins TRBV11-2 and TRBJ2-5; 8 bases agree with TRBD1. Looked up from germline, CDR1 is SGHAT and CDR2 is FQNNGV. The CDR3 totals 14 residues. V dropped 3 bases and J dropped 5; count of bases not matched to a gene: 5. DNA for the CDR3: TGTGCCAGCAGCTTTACAGGGGGACGGGAGACCCAGTACTTC. Its protein is CASSFTGGRETQYF.

This clonotype has at least ten counts. The chain couples TRBV11-3 to TRBJ2-5, with D maybe TRBD2 (5 bases). This CDR3 comprises 14 residues. Per the germline V gene, CDR1 is SGHNT and CDR2 is YENEEA. V lost 2 bases to trimming and J lost 2 bases, with 9 bases between them. CDR3 coding DNA: TGTGCCAGCAGCTTATTCAGCGGTCAAGAGACCCAGTACTTC. Protein product: CASSLFSGQETQYF.

The chain joins TRBV28 to TRBJ1-2; D unclear. Trimming pared 3 bases from V and 6 bases from J, leaving 17 bases between. The CDR3 loop spans 15 amino acids. Germline loops: CDR1 MDHEN, CDR2 SYDVKM. CDR3 region: CASSFGASPRNGYTF. The CDR3 nucleotides read TGTGCCAGCAGTTTCGGCGCTAGTCCTCGTAATGGCTACACCTTC.

In its sample, this clonotype was seen many times. The rearrangement joins TRBV9 to TRBJ2-7, with a tentative D call TRBD2 (6 bases). V was shortened by 4 bases and J by 0 bases, with 14 bases between the two germline ends. The V gene's germline CDR1 is SGDLS and CDR2 YYNGEE. CDR3 length equals 15 residues. This chain's CDR3 is CASSPGGDSSYEQYF. DNA of the CDR3: TGTGCCAGCAGCCCCGGCGGGGATAGCTCCTACGAGCAGTACTTC.

The sample holds a few counts of this clonotype. The chain combines TRBV6-1 with TRBJ2-7, with D possibly TRBD2 on 6 matching bases. V gave up 7 bases and J gave up 0 bases, with 13 bases separating them. The CDR3 runs 14 residues. Germline CDR1 MNHNS, CDR2 SASEGT. The CDR3, as DNA: TGTGCCAGCACCCCGGGGGATGGCTCCTACGAGCAGTACTTC. Amino acids: CASTPGDGSYEQYF.

There are many counts of this clonotype. The chain has TRBV9 and TRBJ2-5; 7 bases map to TRBD1. The CDR3 runs 13 residues. After removal of 0 bases from V and 4 bases from J, the junction contained 0 bases not matched to a gene. Germline V lookup: CDR1 SGDLS, CDR2 YYNGEE. The CDR3 reads CASSVAGGETQYF. The CDR3 nucleotides read TGTGCCAGCAGCGTAGCAGGGGGAGAGACCCAGTACTTC.

This clonotype was counted at least ten times. The chain employs TRBV5-1 and TRBJ1-5, with 8 bases fitting TRBD1. Trimming took 2 bases from V and 7 from J; bases not matched to a gene: 20. Germline CDR1 SGHRS, CDR2 YFSETQ. The CDR3 is 19 residues long. The CDR3 DNA reads as TGCGCCAGCAGCTTAGGGAGGGCGGCAGGGGGCAAGGGGATACAGCCCCAGCATTTT. Its protein is CASSLGRAAGGKGIQPQHF.